What follows describes a single T cell receptor beta chain. Its binding antigen is unknown. No qualities accompany the bases; no much larger clone lies one base away. V loses 4 bases, J loses 2 bases, and the germline ends lie 12 bases apart. Taken from cysteine to phenylalanine, the CDR3 has 14 residues. Just CDR3 DNA is preserved here, 42 bases in frame from base 1. The germline V gene provides CDR1 SGDLS and CDR2 YYNGEE. The data originate from a study of blood T cell repertoires in COVID-19 (dated by TCRdb to 2020 to 2022). About the full investigation: The collaborator samples originated in the United States, Italy and Spain and spanned the acute and convalescent phases of COVID-19. The prospective study material was composed of cDNA or gDNA derived from T cells, B-cell-depleted T cells, or PBMCs. Subjects who had been exposed to COVID-19, were actively infected with it, or had recovered from it provided the deeply sampled blood TCRbeta repertoires that made up the dataset. The repertoires were made available in a free public database intended to serve as a resource for research on the immune response to SARS-CoV-2. The samples were drawn from two sources: the first 160 participants of the ongoing ImmuneRACE study, and fewer than 1,500 subjects contributed by 6 global collaborators. A de-identified subject ID, COVID-19 status, age in years and sex were almost always included in the sample metadata. Where available, HLA class I and class II types were taken from metadata supplied by the sample provider and were not determined by assay-based typing. Overall study outcomes, separate from this receptor: Clinical and demographic metadata were provided uncurated, with the amount varying by source and participant.

Whole blood was collected in K2EDTA tubes by collaborating institutions according to the institutions' own protocols. For TCRbeta analysis, collaborators shipped samples as frozen whole blood, isolated PBMCs, or DNA extracted from either of those sample types. The immunoSEQ Assay, a bias-controlled multiplex PCR, was used to amplify TCRbeta CDR3 regions from genomic DNA. For the original study's pipeline: The number of nucleated cells in each sample was estimated from the amplification of reference gene primers within the assay. Sequence reads were collapsed and filtered to measure the absolute abundance of every unique TCRbeta CDR3 rearrangement. For each sample, productive Simpson clonality was calculated as the square root of Simpson's diversity index across productive rearrangements. TCRdb holds this immuneACCESS table with in-frame rearrangements only. Some clones are missing; in checked studies, unresolved V genes explain under half, and the rest has no known cause. The V and J calls and clone size come from that table; D and trimming were worked out from the DNA. Within this sample are about 39,000 clones, with approximately 79% of them counted one time only. Jointly, the top ten make up approximately 23% of the sample.

What was sequenced was peripheral blood. Rearrangement joined TRBV9 to TRBJ2-5, with TRBD2 tentatively as D gene (5 bases match). This receptor was obtained from a man in his sixties or seventies with acute or convalescent COVID-19. The sequence in DNA is TGTGCCAGCAGCTACGGGATGGGACAAGAGACCCAGTACTTC. Protein translation: CASSYGMGQETQYF. The reference TRBV9 and TRBJ2-5 proteins fill in what lies around the CDR3, so the full variable domain reads DSGVTQTPKHLITATGQRVTLRCSPRSGDLSVYWYQQSLDQGLQFLIQYYNGEERAKGNILERFSAQQFPDLHSELNLSSLELGDSALYFCASSYGMGQETQYFGPGTRLLVL.